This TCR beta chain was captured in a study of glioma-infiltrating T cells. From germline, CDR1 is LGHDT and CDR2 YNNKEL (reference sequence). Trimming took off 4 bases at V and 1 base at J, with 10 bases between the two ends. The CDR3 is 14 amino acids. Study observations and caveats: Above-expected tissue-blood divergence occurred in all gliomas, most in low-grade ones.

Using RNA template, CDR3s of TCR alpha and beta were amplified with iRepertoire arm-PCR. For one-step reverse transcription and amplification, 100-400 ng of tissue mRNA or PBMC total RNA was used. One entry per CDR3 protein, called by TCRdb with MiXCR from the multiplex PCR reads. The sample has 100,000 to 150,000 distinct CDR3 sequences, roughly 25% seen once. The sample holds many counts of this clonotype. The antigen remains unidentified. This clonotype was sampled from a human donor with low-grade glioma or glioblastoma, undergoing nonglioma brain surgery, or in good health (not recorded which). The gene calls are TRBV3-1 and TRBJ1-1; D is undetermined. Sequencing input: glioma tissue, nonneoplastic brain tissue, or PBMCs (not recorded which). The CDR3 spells CASSRDSTNTEAFF. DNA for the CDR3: TGTGCCAGCAGCCGCGATTCAACGAACACTGAAGCTTTCTTT.